This TCR beta chain was profiled in a study of post-analysis software for immune sequencing data. Overall study results and limits: With TRBV5-6, TRBV5-1 and TRBV20-1 included, five TRBV segments were more frequent in patients than in controls.

Built from TCR beta cDNA, the libraries had unique molecular identifiers in them. Input of roughly 0.85 to 11 million T cells yielded roughly 0.5 million cDNA molecules. MiXCR, run by TCRdb on the PCR reads, gives a single entry per CDR3 protein. The repertoire consists of about 210,000 distinct CDR3 sequences, with about 30% occurring once and the leading ten covering about 3.7%. Trimming pared 6 bases from V and 2 bases from J, leaving 13 bases between. CDR3 length: 13 amino acids. Germline V gives CDR1 SQVTM, CDR2 ANQGSEA. On this clonotype itself: Its antigen is not known. One base away lies a much larger clone, so this may be a sequencing read error.

This sequence was found in a girl aged 2-17 years with multiple sclerosis. This chain connects TRBV29-1 to TRBJ1-2; D perhaps matches TRBD1 (5 bases). Source material: blood. DNA of the CDR3: TGCAGCGTACTACAGGTAAAGAACTATGGCTACACCTTC. Amino acids: CSVLQVKNYGYTF.